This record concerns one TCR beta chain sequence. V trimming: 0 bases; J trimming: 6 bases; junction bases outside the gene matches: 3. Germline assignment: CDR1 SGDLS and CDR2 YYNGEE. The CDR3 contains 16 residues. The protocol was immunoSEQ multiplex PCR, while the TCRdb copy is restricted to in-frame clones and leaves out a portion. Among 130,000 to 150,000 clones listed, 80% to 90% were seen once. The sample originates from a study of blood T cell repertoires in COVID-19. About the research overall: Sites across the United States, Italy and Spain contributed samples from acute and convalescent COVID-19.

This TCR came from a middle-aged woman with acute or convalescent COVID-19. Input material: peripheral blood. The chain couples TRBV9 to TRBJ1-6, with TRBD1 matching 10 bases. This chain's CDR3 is CASSVGQGAGNSPLHF. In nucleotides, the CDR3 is TGTGCCAGCAGCGTAGGACAGGGGGCTGGTAATTCACCCCTCCACTTT. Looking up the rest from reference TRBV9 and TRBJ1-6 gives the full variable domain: DSGVTQTPKHLITATGQRVTLRCSPRSGDLSVYWYQQSLDQGLQFLIQYYNGEERAKGNILERFSAQQFPDLHSELNLSSLELGDSALYFCASSVGQGAGNSPLHFGNGTRLTVT.